Here is one TCR beta chain with its context. This clonotype was recorded at least ten times. Its specific antigen is unknown. Per-nucleotide qualities are absent, and no much larger clonotype sits a single base away. Library preparation used multiplex PCR. Instrument used: Illumina HiSeq 4000. CDR3 regions were amplified by Arm-PCR with iRepertoire HTBI primers to construct TCR beta libraries. Gel purification was performed on PCR products prior to sequencing. The published analysis was carried out like this. Gene usage analysis of CDR3 amino acid clonotypes used the roughly 62 TRBV and some 13 TRBJ segments found across samples. COPE and FqMerger were used to merge filtered high-quality paired reads into contigs. BLAST was used to align contigs to IMGT TRBV, TRBD and TRBJ reference genes, and CDR3 was defined according to IMGT. Any clonotype with a frequency above 0.1% was counted as a highly expanded clone. Repertoire diversity was measured by Shannon entropy, and V-J evenness by the Gini coefficient. Clonotypes shared by more than one individual were considered public. TCRdb ran its own pipeline on the public reads, namely fastp trimming at Q25 and MiXCR clone calling, and kept in-frame beta chains. Here each entry gathers all rows of one CDR3 protein and keeps the most common genes and DNA. TCRdb, not the authors, supplied the V and J calls. Counted in this sample were 500,000 or so distinct CDR3 sequences; around 16% of them appeared once. The ten largest clones add up to less than 15% of the sample.

This specimen comes from a study of regulatory T cells in long-lasting Graves disease (dated by TCRdb to the early 2020s). In the study overall: In the newly diagnosed Graves' disease group, patients had been taking antithyroid drugs for less than 3 months. This study used TCR sequencing and RNA sequencing of peripheral blood to compare persistent Graves' disease patients against newly diagnosed Graves' disease patients. The study took place in China and was registered as a clinical trial. A total of around 35 samples were covered by TCR sequencing, comprising some 13 persistent and approximately 20 newly diagnosed Graves' disease patients. The investigation overall reported the following: More public clonotypes were shared among persistent patients (2,741) than among newly diagnosed patients (approximately 930). TRBV28, TRBJ1-2 and TRBJ2-5 were preferentially used in persistent disease, while TRBV20-1 and TRBJ2-1 were favored in newly diagnosed disease. The authors acknowledged the small sample size as a limitation that may reduce accuracy. Because the primary lesion, thyroid tissue, could not be accessed, the study looked at peripheral blood alone. Sequencing and analysis were restricted to the TCR beta chain. Compared with newly diagnosed patients, patients with persistent Graves' disease had lower TCR Shannon entropy and fewer highly expanded clones, which suggests clonal expansion.

The time point label on this specimen signifies: newly diagnosed GD, antithyroid drugs for less than 3 months. For both TCR sequencing and RNA sequencing, RNA was extracted from PBMCs in TRIzol. Graves' disease was diagnosed according to American Thyroid Association guidelines. The patients came from an endocrinology department in Xi'an, China. Each patient gave approximately 8.8 milliliters of peripheral blood, collected in an EDTA anticoagulant tube. PBMCs were isolated by Ficoll Paque Plus density gradient separation without further T cell sorting. An Agilent 2100 Bioanalyzer and agarose gel were used to check RNA quality, while a NanoDrop 2000 measured RNA concentration. Based on the germline V gene (reference sequence), the CDR1 and CDR2 sequences are LGHDT and YNNKEL. The trim is 5 bases for V and 2 bases for J, with a gap of 13 bases between the germline ends. Counted from cysteine to phenylalanine, this CDR3 has 14 amino acids. Left in the record is the CDR3 DNA by itself, 42 bases read in frame from the first base.

This same sample was also taken into another study, of T cells in Graves' hyperthyroidism and ophthalmopathy. That second report states: Stable Graves' hyperthyroidism was defined as the absence of progression to ophthalmopathy over 18 months of follow-up. The hyperthyroidism patients were between 18 and 65 years old and newly diagnosed, with a disease duration of less than 2 months. Any patient with an uncontrolled infection, another autoimmune disease, pregnancy or lactation was excluded. Diagnoses were based on clinical symptoms, serum thyroxine and TRAb, thyroid ultrasound and orbital computed tomography. The first round of RT-PCR for the TCR CDR3 was performed with the HTBI primer set and the Qiagen OneStep RT-PCR kit. Blood samples also contained most of the expanded thyroid clonotypes (frequency above 0.001), which suggests that blood repertoires may reflect thyroid immune responses. A model built on a 13 V-J signature distinguished ophthalmopathy from stable hyperthyroidism, reaching 87.88% sensitivity and about 81% specificity in cross-validation and 80%/75% in testing. In validation, the model predicted progression to ophthalmopathy with 55% to 71% sensitivity and approximately 74% specificity, a median of 6.5 months before onset. To identify TCR V-J signatures that set the groups apart, the researchers used a discovery cohort of 90 to 100 patients, made up of under 45 with Graves' ophthalmopathy and 57 with stable Graves' hyperthyroidism. Whether ophthalmopathy could be predicted prospectively was tested in an independent validation cohort made up of 18 to 20 hyperthyroidism patients plus 17 patients who later progressed to ophthalmopathy. For training and testing, the 100 or so patients in the discovery cohort were randomly divided in a 7:3 ratio. In several Graves' hyperthyroidism patients, the study also compared T-cell repertoires from thyroid tissue with T-cell repertoires from blood. After sampling, hyperthyroidism patients received methimazole starting at 30 mg daily, and ophthalmopathy patients received high-dose intravenous methylprednisolone. A second multiplex PCR round built the libraries, followed by size selection and purification. The libraries were sequenced on an Illumina HiSeq2000 using paired-end 100 bp reads. SOAPnuke was used to process the raw data, throwing out any read that contained adapters or uncalled bases, had a mean Phred below 15, or lacked an exact constant-primer or identifier match. COPE v1.2.5 was used to merge the high-quality paired reads, and each unique nucleotide sequence was defined as a clonotype. Clonotypes were aligned to IMGT TRBV, TRBD and TRBJ reference segments using MiTCR v1.1. The analysis included only V-J combinations with a frequency above 0.0001, which together covered 99% to 99.2% of the repertoires. A TCS score was defined as the ratio between F50 (clonal expansion) and ExV (chaos), using BLOSUM62-based TCRdist between CDR3 peptides within each V-J. Welch's t-statistics and random forest reduced roughly 500 V-J features to 13, which were used in a naive Bayes classifier (R e1071). No statistical method was used to fix the sample size in advance, and group allocation was not hidden from the investigators. TCR Vbeta CDR3 sequencing of some 140 peripheral blood samples (over 40 ophthalmopathy, approximately 80 hyperthyroidism and some 17 progressor patients) is reported in the paper.

This TCR was sampled from a man aged 35-49 years with Graves disease. Donor details come from another sample of the same person, matched by shared clones. The source was peripheral blood mononuclear cells (PBMCs), collected at new diagnosis, from a patient treated with antithyroid drugs. This receptor chain uses TRBV3-1 and TRBJ2-7, with TRBD1 tentatively as D gene (5 bases match). The CDR3 protein is CASSYRTFPYEQYF. At the DNA level, the sequence is TGTGCCAGCAGCTACAGGACATTTCCCTACGAGCAGTACTTC.